This TCR beta chain appears in the sequencing data of a study of T cell responses to AZD1222 COVID-19 vaccine. Study findings and constraints: Donor demographics were predominantly white British with a female majority; clonal diversity may be underestimated.

The length of the CDR3 is 15 residues. With 5 bases clipped from V and 4 bases from J, the junction kept 10 bases outside the gene matches. The germline gives CDR1 MNHEY, CDR2 SMNVEV (reference sequence). Some clones are missing from TCRdb's copy, which holds only in-frame ones; the method was immunoSEQ multiplex PCR. The table records 70,000 to 95,000 clones, more than 80% of them present only once. In the case of this clone: Its antigen is still unknown.

The TCR was taken from an adult who received the AZD1222 COVID-19 vaccine. V usage is TRBV27 and J usage is TRBJ1-2; TRBD1 matches 7 bases. The sequenced sample was peripheral blood, obtained 28 days after the second AZD1222 dose. The CDR3 sequence is CASSPLEGASYGYTF. As DNA, the CDR3 is TGTGCCAGCAGTCCTTTGGAGGGGGCAAGCTATGGCTACACCTTC.